These 28 T cell receptor beta chains share one sample of origin, sequenced in a study of blood T cell repertoires in COVID-19. Only in-frame clones appear in the TCRdb table, and some are missing; sequencing was by immunoSEQ multiplex PCR. This table has 140,000 or so clones, over 60% appearing once. The specimen was peripheral blood. Source of these receptors: a man between 45 and 60 years old with acute or convalescent COVID-19.

This clone was seen only a few times. The V gene is TRBV5-1, the J gene TRBJ2-1; 8 bases are shared with TRBD2. CDR3 length: 15 residues. Germline trimming cut 0 bases from V and 5 bases from J; bases unmatched to any gene: 4. Germline V lookup: CDR1 SGHRS, CDR2 YFSETQ. Here the CDR3 reads CASSLVSGVNNEQFF. The DNA for the CDR3 is TGCGCCAGCAGCTTGGTTAGCGGGGTAAACAATGAGCAGTTCTTC.

This chain joins TRBV3-1 (or the pseudogene TRBV3-2) and TRBJ2-3; 11 bases line up with TRBD2. The germline V gene encodes CDR1 LGHDT and CDR2 YNNKEL (reference sequence). The length of the CDR3 is 15 residues. Unmatched junction bases numbered 5, after V lost 3 bases and J lost 6 bases. The CDR3 DNA follows: TGTGCCAGCAGCCAGGTAGCGGGGGGGATGGATACGCAGTATTTT. Translating it yields CASSQVAGGMDTQYF.

The chain carries TRBV4-2 and TRBJ2-5; TRBD2 agrees at 11 bases. V was clipped by 0 bases and J by 1 base; unmatched bases: 10. The germline gives CDR1 LGHNA, CDR2 YNFKEQ. CDR3 length: 19 residues. The DNA of the CDR3 is TGTGCCAGCAGCCAAGAAGAGCGCCTAGCGGGGGGACCCCAAGAGACCCAGTACTTC. Protein product: CASSQEERLAGGPQETQYF.

The chain couples TRBV30 to TRBJ1-3, with TRBD1 as a possible D gene (6 bases). The CDR3 runs 14 residues. Germline V CDR1 and CDR2: GTSNPN, SVGIG (reference sequence). V lost 3 bases and J 3 bases, leaving 12 bases between the germline ends. The CDR3 spells CAWRTTGNGNTIYF. CDR3 DNA: TGTGCCTGGAGGACCACAGGGAATGGAAACACCATATATTTT.

V is TRBV5-1 and J is TRBJ1-4; 7 positions agree with TRBD1. With 3 bases clipped from V and 3 bases from J, the junction kept 8 bases outside the gene matches. Germline assignment: CDR1 SGHRS and CDR2 YFSETQ. CDR3 length: 16 residues. CDR3 coding DNA: TGCGCCAGCAGCTATCCCTCGGGACAGCCTAATGAAAAACTGTTTTTT. Its protein product is CASSYPSGQPNEKLFF.

The sample holds one count of this clone. V is TRBV27 and J is TRBJ2-3, with D perhaps matching TRBD2 (6 bases). Trimming removed 5 bases from V and 8 bases from J, with 20 bases in between. CDR1 is MNHEY and CDR2 is SMNVEV in the germline V gene (reference sequence). CDR3 length: 15 residues. CDR3 DNA: TGTGCCAGCAGTCCCCGGGACTTTGGTGGTGCTACGCAGTATTTT. Translated, it gives CASSPRDFGGATQYF.

This clone was recorded a few times. The gene calls are TRBV24-1 and TRBJ2-2, with a tentative D call TRBD2 (7 bases). V was cut by 5 bases and J by 7 bases, with 13 bases left in between. The CDR3 consists of 14 residues. The V gene's germline CDR1 is KGHDR and CDR2 SFDVKD. CDR3 in DNA: TGTGCCACCAGTGTCGGGGGGCGCGGCGGGGAGCTGTTTTTT. As protein: CATSVGGRGGELFF.

The chain links TRBV18 to TRBJ2-3; TRBD1 agrees at 8 bases. With V trimmed by 6 bases and J by 4 bases, 6 bases remained unmatched. The V gene's germline CDR1 is KGHSH and CDR2 LQKENI. The CDR3 has 14 amino acids. The CDR3 reads CASSRDRSSDTQYF. The CDR3 DNA reads as TGTGCCAGCTCCCGGGACAGGAGTTCAGATACGCAGTATTTT.

The rearrangement links TRBV19 to TRBJ2-7, with 10 bases identical to TRBD1. Germline V CDR1 and CDR2: LNHDA, SQIVND (reference sequence). This CDR3 has 14 amino acids. V was pared by 4 bases and J by 5 bases, with 5 bases of the junction left unmatched. The CDR3 sequence is CASSKGTGVHEQYF. The CDR3 nucleotides are TGTGCCAGTAGTAAGGGGACAGGGGTGCACGAGCAGTACTTC.

The gene calls are TRBV10-3 and TRBJ1-5; tentative D call: TRBD1 (6 bases). The CDR3 extends over 14 amino acids. V was cut by 6 bases and J by 6 bases, with 15 bases left in between. CDR1 and CDR2 from the germline V gene are ENHRY and SYGVKD. The CDR3 spells CAISASGGSQPQHF. The CDR3 DNA reads TGTGCCATCAGCGCTAGCGGGGGCAGTCAGCCCCAGCATTTT.

The chain links TRBV2 to TRBJ1-2; no firm D call. The CDR3 is 14 residues long. Trimming left V 1 base short and J 4 bases short, with 10 bases between. Germline V lookup: CDR1 SNHLY, CDR2 FYNNEI. Here the CDR3 reads CASSEGQRGYGYTF. The CDR3 coding sequence is TGTGCCAGCAGTGAAGGGCAGCGGGGCTATGGCTACACCTTC.

J is TRBJ2-2 and V is TRBV23-1; 8 nucleotides agree with TRBD1. TRBV23-1 is an ORF; its function is uncertain. The CDR3 sequence is 18 residues long. Trimming at V came to 5 bases and at J to 3 bases, leaving 14 bases not matched to a gene. The CDR3 DNA follows: TGCGCCAGCAGTTCCCCAGGGGGCTTCCGACCCGACACCGGGGAGCTGTTTTTT. Its protein product is CASSSPGGFRPDTGELFF.

The chain carries TRBV4-1 and TRBJ1-1; D remains unclear. Germline V gene data show CDR1 as MGHRA and CDR2 as YSYEKL. Deletions cut 4 bases from V and 1 base from J, with 10 bases between. This CDR3 is built from 14 residues. CDR3 sequence reads: CASSPVSWNTEAFF. The CDR3 region has the DNA TGCGCCAGCAGCCCGGTGAGTTGGAACACTGAAGCTTTCTTT.

This clone came up a few times. J is TRBJ1-6 and V is TRBV10-3; D possibly corresponds to TRBD1 (6 bases). The germline V and J ends were trimmed by 3 bases and 4 bases, with 10 bases remaining between them. The length of the CDR3 is 15 residues. Germline V lookup: CDR1 ENHRY, CDR2 SYGVKD. CDR3 nucleotide sequence: TGTGCCATCAGTGAACAGGGACCTTATAATTCACCCCTCCACTTT. It specifies CAISEQGPYNSPLHF.

CDR3 protein: CASSPAVQGYGYTF. In DNA form, the CDR3 reads TGTGCCAGCAGCCCGGCCGTACAGGGCTACGGCTACACCTTC. V is TRBV4-2 and J is TRBJ1-2, with a possible D match to TRBD1 (6 bases). The CDR3 runs to 14 residues. The V gene's germline CDR1 is LGHNA and CDR2 YNFKEQ. V was shortened by 4 bases and J by 8 bases, with 17 bases between the two germline ends.

The chain employs TRBV2 and TRBJ1-5; possible D gene TRBD1, 6 bases. The CDR3 totals 13 residues. Germline lookup yields CDR1 SNHLY and CDR2 FYNNEI. V gave up 2 bases and J gave up 7 bases, with 9 bases separating them. CDR3 DNA sequence: TGTGCCAGCAGTGAATGGGGGCAGCAGCCCCAGCATTTT. It is translated as CASSEWGQQPQHF. The whole variable domain, remainder taken from reference TRBV2 and TRBJ1-5, is EPEVTQTPSHQVTQMGQEVILRCVPISNHLYFYWYRQILGQKVEFLVSFYNNEISEKSEIFDDQFSVERPDGSNFTLKIRSTKLEDSAMYFCASSEWGQQPQHFGDGTRLSIL.

The chain combines TRBV5-1 with TRBJ2-7, with TRBD1 as a possible D gene (6 bases). Between the trimmed V and J ends, which lost 1 base and 2 bases, there was a span of 13 bases. The CDR3 runs to 15 residues. The germline V gene has CDR1 SGHRS and CDR2 YFSETQ. CDR3 protein: CASSLPGTPTYEQYF. The CDR3, as DNA: TGCGCCAGCAGCTTGCCCGGGACACCGACCTACGAGCAGTACTTC.

The rearrangement uses TRBV5-4 and TRBJ1-1, with D perhaps matching TRBD1 (6 bases). The CDR3 length is 16 residues. CDR1 and CDR2 (germline): SGHNT, YYREEE (reference sequence). V was pared by 0 bases and J by 0 bases, with 12 bases between. CDR3 loop: CASSLEQGRMNTEAFF. The CDR3 DNA is TGTGCCAGCAGCTTGGAACAGGGAAGAATGAACACTGAAGCTTTCTTT.

The J gene is TRBJ2-1, the V gene TRBV19; 7 bases align to TRBD2. The CDR3 extends over 16 amino acids. V trimming: 3 bases; J trimming: 4 bases; junction bases outside the gene matches: 9. CDR1 LNHDA and CDR2 SQIVND come from the germline V gene (reference sequence). The CDR3 nucleotides read TGTGCCAGTAGTATGACCAGAGCGGGGAGGTACAATGAGCAGTTCTTC. Its translation is CASSMTRAGRYNEQFF.

The CDR3 DNA sequence: TGCGCCAGCAGCCAAGGAGGACAGGGAGTGCGCAGCAATCAGCCCCAGCATTTT. Its protein product is CASSQGGQGVRSNQPQHF. The V gene is TRBV4-1, the J gene TRBJ1-5, with 8 bases fitting TRBD1. The CDR3 is 18 residues long. Germline V gives CDR1 MGHRA, CDR2 YSYEKL. With V trimmed by 1 base and J by 1 base, 9 bases remained unmatched.

The chain links TRBV6-2 or TRBV6-3 to TRBJ2-1, with TRBD2 as a possible D gene (5 bases). This CDR3 spans 15 amino acids. V lost 0 bases and J 3 bases, leaving 9 bases between the germline ends. The germline gives CDR1 MNHEY, CDR2 SVGEGT. Here the CDR3 reads CASSYSPSNYNEQFF. CDR3 nucleotide sequence: TGTGCCAGCAGTTACTCCCCTAGCAACTACAATGAGCAGTTCTTC.

V usage is TRBV18 and J usage is TRBJ2-5; TRBD1 agrees at 8 bases. The trim removed 8 bases at V and 6 bases at J, leaving 5 bases unmatched. Germline CDR1 is KGHSH and CDR2 is LQKENI. The CDR3 covers 12 residues. This CDR3 is CASLGQGKTQYF. The CDR3 region has the DNA TGTGCCAGCCTCGGACAGGGAAAGACCCAGTACTTC.

The chain is built from TRBV7-8 and TRBJ1-6; 7 bases are shared with TRBD1. Losses at the gene ends were 5 bases for V and 9 bases for J; bases not matched to a gene: 7. The germline V gene has CDR1 SGHVS and CDR2 FQNEAQ. The CDR3 covers 14 residues. CDR3 nucleotides: TGTGCCAGCAGCATCGGGACAGAAACTTCACCCCTCCACTTT. Its protein is CASSIGTETSPLHF. The whole variable domain, filled in from reference TRBV7-8 and TRBJ1-6, reads GAGVSQSPRYKVAKRGQDVALRCDPISGHVSLFWYQQALGQGPEFLTYFQNEAQLDKSGLPSDRFFAERPEGSVSTLKIQRTQQEDSAVYLCASSIGTETSPLHFGNGTRLTVT.

The chain uses TRBV28 and TRBJ1-1; 7 bases fit TRBD1. V lost 6 bases to trimming and J lost 2 bases; unmatched junction nucleotides: 9. Germline V gene data show CDR1 as MDHEN and CDR2 as SYDVKM. The length of the CDR3 is 15 residues. CDR3 protein: CASSLHGQANTEAFF. The DNA for the CDR3 is TGTGCCAGCAGCTTACATGGACAGGCAAACACTGAAGCTTTCTTT.

This chain joins TRBV18 and TRBJ2-7, with D maybe TRBD1 (5 bases). This CDR3 spans 13 amino acids. V was clipped by 5 bases and J by 5 bases, with 13 bases between them. CDR1 and CDR2 from the germline V gene are KGHSH and LQKENI. The CDR3 DNA follows: TGTGCCAGCTCAGGGGCAGGTCACCACGAGCAGTACGTC. Translating gives CASSGAGHHEQYV.

The V call is TRBV11-2, the J call TRBJ1-1; D uncertain. CDR1 is SGHAT, CDR2 FQNNGV, per germline. This CDR3 contains 13 residues. Trimming took off 6 bases at V and 2 bases at J, with 10 bases between the two ends. The chain's CDR3 is CASSADYNTEAFF. CDR3 in DNA: TGTGCCAGCAGTGCGGACTATAACACTGAAGCTTTCTTT.

This clone was seen more than once but under ten times. V gene TRBV5-1 combines with J gene TRBJ1-1; 9 bases map to TRBD1. The junction had 7 bases not matched to a gene; V was cut back by 2 bases and J by 5 bases. This CDR3 region has 15 residues. Germline V gene lookup returns CDR1 SGHRS and CDR2 YFSETQ. CDR3 nucleotide sequence: TGCGCCAGCAGCTTCACAGGGGGCCGGGAGACTGAAGCTTTCTTT. Translation gives CASSFTGGRETEAFF.

The gene calls are TRBV3-1 (or the pseudogene TRBV3-2) and TRBJ1-6; no clear D. Germline CDR1 and CDR2: LGHDT and YNNKEL (reference sequence). V was pared by 3 bases and J by 10 bases, with 13 bases between. This CDR3 has 14 residues. The chain's CDR3 is CASSHEDWKSPLHF. CDR3 nucleotide sequence: TGTGCCAGCAGCCACGAGGACTGGAAATCACCCCTCCACTTT.